Below are 10 T cell receptor beta chains sequenced from a single sample in a study of shared clonotypes between healthy human individuals. Data came from immunoSEQ multiplex PCR; TCRdb stores just in-frame clones and leaves some out. This table holds roughly 1 million clones, around 75% found once. Sequencing was done on a sample of memory CD4+ T cells sorted from blood. Subset of the sample: CD45RA-negative fraction. All receptors derive from a man aged 18 to 29 in good health.

CDR3 region: CASSFRSGTTYEQYF. CDR3 bases: TGTGCCAGCAGCTTTAGAAGCGGTACAACCTACGAGCAGTACTTC. V is TRBV7-8 and J is TRBJ2-7, with D maybe TRBD2 (5 bases). The CDR3 is made up of 15 amino acids. V was clipped by 3 bases and J by 2 bases, with 14 bases between them. Germline V gives CDR1 SGHVS, CDR2 FQNEAQ.

This chain uses TRBV5-4 with TRBJ2-6, with a tentative D call TRBD1 (6 bases). The V gene's germline CDR1 is SGHNT and CDR2 YYREEE (reference sequence). V lost 3 bases to trimming and J lost 0 bases, with 7 bases between them. This CDR3 is 15 amino acids long. The CDR3 region is CASSSGDSGANVLTF. The CDR3 DNA reads as TGTGCCAGCAGCTCAGGGGACTCTGGGGCCAACGTCCTGACTTTC.

With regard to this clone: Other DNA sequences from this sample encode an identical CDR3 as well. The chain employs TRBV5-1 and TRBJ1-1, with D possibly matching TRBD1 (6 bases). The V end was cut by 1 base, the J end by 2 bases, with 12 bases between. The CDR3 length is 15 residues. The V gene's germline CDR1 is SGHRS and CDR2 YFSETQ. The CDR3 nucleotides read TGCGCCAGCAGCTTGTATGGCGGGGGCAACACTGAAGCTTTCTTT. This encodes CASSLYGGGNTEAFF.

The J gene is TRBJ2-1, the V gene TRBV5-1; D remains unclear. CDR1 and CDR2 (germline): SGHRS, YFSETQ. V lost 0 bases to trimming and J lost 6 bases, with 10 bases between them. The length of the CDR3 is 14 residues. The CDR3 DNA reads TGCGCCAGCAGCTTGGACCCTAGTGGCAATGAGCAGTTCTTC. Amino acid sequence: CASSLDPSGNEQFF.

The chain joins TRBV6-5 to TRBJ1-6; D unclear. Germline V gene data show CDR1 as MNHEY and CDR2 as SVGAGI. This CDR3 has 16 amino acids. V was shortened by 4 bases and J by 7 bases, with 17 bases between the two germline ends. The CDR3 reads CASSWEGNSQNSPLHF. CDR3 sequence (DNA): TGTGCCAGCAGTTGGGAAGGGAATTCACAGAATTCACCCCTCCACTTT.

This chain joins TRBV7-8 and TRBJ1-1; D uncertain. The V gene lost 1 base and the J gene lost 5 bases, with 14 bases spanning the gap. This CDR3 is built from 15 residues. In germline, CDR1 is SGHVS, CDR2 FQNEAQ. CDR3 nucleotides: TGTGCCAGCAGCTTAGGTAGAGTTGGAATTACTGAAGCTTTCTTT. Amino acid sequence: CASSLGRVGITEAFF.

The V and J genes are TRBV18 and TRBJ2-5; TRBD1 matches at 7 bases. Trimming removed 4 bases from V and 2 bases from J; junction bases left unmatched: 4. The CDR3 covers 14 residues. From germline, CDR1 is KGHSH and CDR2 LQKENI. The CDR3 sequence is CASSRGQLQETQYF. The CDR3, as DNA: TGTGCCAGCTCACGGGGACAGTTGCAAGAGACCCAGTACTTC.

This chain uses TRBV7-9 with TRBJ2-1; 8 bases line up with TRBD1. The CDR3 runs 15 residues. Germline V gene lookup returns CDR1 SEHNR and CDR2 FQNEAQ (reference sequence). V shed 3 bases and J 4 bases; nucleotides not matched to a gene: 5. The CDR3 nucleotides are TGTGCCAGCAGCTTTGACAGGGGCGAGTACAATGAGCAGTTCTTC. Its protein product is CASSFDRGEYNEQFF.

V is TRBV2 and J is TRBJ1-2; perhaps TRBD1 as D (6 bases). CDR3 size: 13 residues. The V gene's germline CDR1 is SNHLY and CDR2 FYNNEI. The V end was cut by 9 bases, the J end by 1 base, with 12 bases between. CDR3 region: CASPRGVNYGYTF. In DNA form, the CDR3 reads TGTGCCAGTCCAAGGGGGGTTAACTATGGCTACACCTTC.

Concerning this clone itself: The same CDR3 is also encoded by other DNA sequences in this sample. CDR3 amino acids: CASSPGQGQPQHF. Written as DNA, the CDR3 is TGTGCCAGCTCACCAGGGCAAGGCCAGCCCCAGCATTTT. The J gene is TRBJ1-5, the V gene TRBV18; no reliable D call. The germline gives CDR1 KGHSH, CDR2 LQKENI. The CDR3 is 13 residues long. V was trimmed by 2 bases and J by 7 bases, leaving 9 bases between them.